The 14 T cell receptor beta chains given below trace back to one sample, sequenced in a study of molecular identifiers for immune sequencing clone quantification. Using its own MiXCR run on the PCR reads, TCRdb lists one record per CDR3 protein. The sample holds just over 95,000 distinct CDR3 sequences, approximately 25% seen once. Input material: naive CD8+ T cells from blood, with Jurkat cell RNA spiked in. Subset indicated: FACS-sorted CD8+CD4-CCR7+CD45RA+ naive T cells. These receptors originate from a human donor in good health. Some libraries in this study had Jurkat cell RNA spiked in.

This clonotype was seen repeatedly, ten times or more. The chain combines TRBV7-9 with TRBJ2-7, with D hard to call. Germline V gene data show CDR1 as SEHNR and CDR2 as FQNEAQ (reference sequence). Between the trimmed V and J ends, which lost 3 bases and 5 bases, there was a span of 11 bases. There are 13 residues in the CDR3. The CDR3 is CASSFDDWDEQYF. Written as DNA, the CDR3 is TGTGCCAGCAGCTTTGATGACTGGGACGAGCAGTACTTC. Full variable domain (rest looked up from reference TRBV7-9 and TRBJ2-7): DTGVSQNPRHKITKRGQNVTFRCDPISEHNRLYWYRQTLGQGPEFLTYFQNEAQLEKSRLLSDRFSAERPKGSFSTLEIQRTEQGDSAMYLCASSFDDWDEQYFGPGTRLTVT.

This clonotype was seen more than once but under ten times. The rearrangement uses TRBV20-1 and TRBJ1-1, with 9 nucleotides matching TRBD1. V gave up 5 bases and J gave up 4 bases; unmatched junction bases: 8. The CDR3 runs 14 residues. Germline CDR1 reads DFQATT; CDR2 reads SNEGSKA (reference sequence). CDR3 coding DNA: TGCAGTGCTCCCCGGACAGGGGTAGGCACTGAAGCTTTCTTT. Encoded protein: CSAPRTGVGTEAFF.

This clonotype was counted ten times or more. The CDR3 nucleotides read TGTGCCAGCAGTCTGGACAGGGGCCGTGAAGCTTTCTTT. Translation: CASSLDRGREAFF. The V and J genes are TRBV28 and TRBJ1-1, with TRBD1 matching 9 bases. Germline CDR1 and CDR2: MDHEN and SYDVKM. The CDR3 covers 13 residues. The V and J ends lost 5 bases and 7 bases, in that order; junction bases with no gene match: 5.

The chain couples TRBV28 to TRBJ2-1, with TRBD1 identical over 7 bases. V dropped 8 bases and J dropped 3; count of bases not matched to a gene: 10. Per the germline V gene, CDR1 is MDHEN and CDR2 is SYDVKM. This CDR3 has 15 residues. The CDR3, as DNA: TGTGCCAGCGATTCCGGGACAGTGATCTACAATGAGCAGTTCTTC. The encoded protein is CASDSGTVIYNEQFF.

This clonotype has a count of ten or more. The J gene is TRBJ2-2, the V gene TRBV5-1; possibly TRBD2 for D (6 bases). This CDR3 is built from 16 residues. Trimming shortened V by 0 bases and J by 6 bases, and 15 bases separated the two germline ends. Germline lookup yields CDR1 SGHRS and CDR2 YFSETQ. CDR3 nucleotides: TGCGCCAGCAGCTTGGCCGGAGGGGCCTACGCCGGGGAGCTGTTTTTT. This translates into CASSLAGGAYAGELFF.

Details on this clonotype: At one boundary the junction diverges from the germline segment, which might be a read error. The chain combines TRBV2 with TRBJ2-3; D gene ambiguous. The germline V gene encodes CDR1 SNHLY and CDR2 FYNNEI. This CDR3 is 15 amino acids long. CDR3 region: CASSETLICTDTHYF. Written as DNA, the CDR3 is TGTGCCAGCAGTGAAACTCTAATCTGTACAGATACGCACTATTTT.

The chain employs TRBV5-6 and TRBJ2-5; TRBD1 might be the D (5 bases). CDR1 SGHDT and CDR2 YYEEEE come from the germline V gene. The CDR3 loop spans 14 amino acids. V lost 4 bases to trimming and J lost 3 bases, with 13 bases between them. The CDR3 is CASSETVGEETQYF. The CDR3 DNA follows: TGTGCCAGCAGCGAGACCGTAGGGGAAGAGACCCAGTACTTC.

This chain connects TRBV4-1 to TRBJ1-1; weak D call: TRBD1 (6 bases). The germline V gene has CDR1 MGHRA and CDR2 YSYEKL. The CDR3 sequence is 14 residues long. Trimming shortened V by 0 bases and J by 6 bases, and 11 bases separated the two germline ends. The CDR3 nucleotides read TGCGCCAGCAGCCAAGATTCGGGGGCTGCTGAAGCTTTCTTT. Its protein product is CASSQDSGAAEAFF.

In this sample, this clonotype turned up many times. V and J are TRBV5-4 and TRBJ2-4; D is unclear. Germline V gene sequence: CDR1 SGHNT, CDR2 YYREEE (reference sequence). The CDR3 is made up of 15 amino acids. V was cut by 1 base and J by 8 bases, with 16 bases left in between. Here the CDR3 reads CASSLMPPDTDIQYF. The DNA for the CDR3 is TGTGCCAGCAGCTTGATGCCTCCTGACACGGACATTCAGTACTTC.

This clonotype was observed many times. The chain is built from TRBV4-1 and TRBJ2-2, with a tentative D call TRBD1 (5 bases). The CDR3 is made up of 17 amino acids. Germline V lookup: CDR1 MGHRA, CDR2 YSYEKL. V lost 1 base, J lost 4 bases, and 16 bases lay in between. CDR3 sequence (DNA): TGCGCCAGCAGCCAAGCAGGGTGGGGTCGGTTCACCGGGGAGCTGTTTTTT. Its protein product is CASSQAGWGRFTGELFF.

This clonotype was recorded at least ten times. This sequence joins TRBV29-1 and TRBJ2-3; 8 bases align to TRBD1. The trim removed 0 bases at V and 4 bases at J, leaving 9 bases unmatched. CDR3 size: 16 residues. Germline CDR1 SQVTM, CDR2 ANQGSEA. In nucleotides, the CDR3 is TGCAGCGTTGAAGATCCGACAGGGGAAATGCCAGATACGCAGTATTTT. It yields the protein CSVEDPTGEMPDTQYF.

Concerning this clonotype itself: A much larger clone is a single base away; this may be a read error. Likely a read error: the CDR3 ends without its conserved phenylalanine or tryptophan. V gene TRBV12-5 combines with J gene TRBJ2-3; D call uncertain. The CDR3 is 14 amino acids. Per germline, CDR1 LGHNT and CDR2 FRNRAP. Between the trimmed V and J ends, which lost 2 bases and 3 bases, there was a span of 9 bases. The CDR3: CASGLHGLTDTQYS. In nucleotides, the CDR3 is TGTGCTAGTGGTTTGCACGGGCTTACAGATACGCAGTATTCT.

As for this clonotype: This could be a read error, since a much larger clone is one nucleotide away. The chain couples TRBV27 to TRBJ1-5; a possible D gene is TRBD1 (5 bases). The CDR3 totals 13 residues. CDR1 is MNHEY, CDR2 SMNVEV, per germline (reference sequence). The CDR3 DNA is TGTGCCGGCAGTCAAGGGGAGAATCAGCCCCAGCATTTT. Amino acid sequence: CAGSQGENQPQHF.

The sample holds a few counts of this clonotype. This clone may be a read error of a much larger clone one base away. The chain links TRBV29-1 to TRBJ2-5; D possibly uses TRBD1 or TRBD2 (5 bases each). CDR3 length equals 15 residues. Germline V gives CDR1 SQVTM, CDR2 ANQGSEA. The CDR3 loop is CSVEGEEGLREAQYF. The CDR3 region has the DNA TGCAGCGTTGAAGGAGAAGAGGGGTTGCGAGAGGCCCAGTACTTC.